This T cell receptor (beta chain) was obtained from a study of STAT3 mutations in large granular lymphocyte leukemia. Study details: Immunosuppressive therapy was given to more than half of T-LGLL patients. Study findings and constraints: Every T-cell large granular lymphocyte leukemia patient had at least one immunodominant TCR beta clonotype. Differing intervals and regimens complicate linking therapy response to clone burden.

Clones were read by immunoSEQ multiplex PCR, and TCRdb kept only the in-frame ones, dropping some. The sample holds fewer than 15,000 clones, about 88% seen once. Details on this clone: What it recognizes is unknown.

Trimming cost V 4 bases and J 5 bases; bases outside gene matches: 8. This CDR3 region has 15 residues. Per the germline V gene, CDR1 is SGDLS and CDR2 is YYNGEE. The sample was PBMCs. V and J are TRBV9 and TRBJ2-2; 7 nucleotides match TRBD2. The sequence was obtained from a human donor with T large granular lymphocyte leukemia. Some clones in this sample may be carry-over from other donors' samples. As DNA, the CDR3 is TGTGCCAGCAGCCCAAGGGACTACGGGACCGGGGAGCTGTTTTTT. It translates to CASSPRDYGTGELFF. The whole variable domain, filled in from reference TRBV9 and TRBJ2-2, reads DSGVTQTPKHLITATGQRVTLRCSPRSGDLSVYWYQQSLDQGLQFLIQYYNGEERAKGNILERFSAQQFPDLHSELNLSSLELGDSALYFCASSPRDYGTGELFFGEGSRLTVL.